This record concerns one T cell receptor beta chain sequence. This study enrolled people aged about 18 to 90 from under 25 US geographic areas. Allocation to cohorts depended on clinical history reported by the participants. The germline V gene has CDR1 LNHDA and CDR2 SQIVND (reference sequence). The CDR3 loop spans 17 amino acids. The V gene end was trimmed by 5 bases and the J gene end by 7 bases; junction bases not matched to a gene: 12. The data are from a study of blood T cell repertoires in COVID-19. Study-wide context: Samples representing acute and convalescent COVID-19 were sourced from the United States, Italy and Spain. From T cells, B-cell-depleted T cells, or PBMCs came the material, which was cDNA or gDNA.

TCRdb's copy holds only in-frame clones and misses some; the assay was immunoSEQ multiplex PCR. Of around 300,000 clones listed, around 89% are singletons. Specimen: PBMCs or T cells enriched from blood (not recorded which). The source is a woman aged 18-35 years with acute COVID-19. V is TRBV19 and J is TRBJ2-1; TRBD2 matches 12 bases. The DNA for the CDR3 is TGTGCCAGTAGTCCCCCACTAGCGGGAGGACGGGGGAATGAGCAGTTCTTC. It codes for CASSPPLAGGRGNEQFF.